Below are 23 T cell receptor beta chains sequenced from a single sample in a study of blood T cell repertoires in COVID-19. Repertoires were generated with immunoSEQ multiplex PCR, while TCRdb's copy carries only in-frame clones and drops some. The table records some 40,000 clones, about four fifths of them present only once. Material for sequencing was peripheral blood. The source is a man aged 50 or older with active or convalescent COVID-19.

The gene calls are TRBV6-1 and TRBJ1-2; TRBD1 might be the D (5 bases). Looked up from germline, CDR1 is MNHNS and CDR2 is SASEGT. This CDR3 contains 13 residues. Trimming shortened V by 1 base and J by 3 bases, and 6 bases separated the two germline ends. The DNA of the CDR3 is TGTGCCAGCAGTGAAGGGACACACTATGGCTACACCTTC. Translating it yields CASSEGTHYGYTF.

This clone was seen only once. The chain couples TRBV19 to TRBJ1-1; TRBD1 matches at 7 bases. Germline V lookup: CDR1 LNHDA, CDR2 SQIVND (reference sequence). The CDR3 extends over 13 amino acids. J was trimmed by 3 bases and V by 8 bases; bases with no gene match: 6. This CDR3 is CASFRGTYTEAFF. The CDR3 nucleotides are TGTGCCAGTTTCAGGGGGACGTACACTGAAGCTTTCTTT.

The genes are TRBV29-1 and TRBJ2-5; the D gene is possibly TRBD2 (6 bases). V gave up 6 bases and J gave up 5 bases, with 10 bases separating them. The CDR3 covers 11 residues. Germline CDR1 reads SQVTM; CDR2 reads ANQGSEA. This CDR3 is CSVRGAETQYF. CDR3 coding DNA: TGCAGCGTGCGGGGCGCGGAGACCCAGTACTTC.

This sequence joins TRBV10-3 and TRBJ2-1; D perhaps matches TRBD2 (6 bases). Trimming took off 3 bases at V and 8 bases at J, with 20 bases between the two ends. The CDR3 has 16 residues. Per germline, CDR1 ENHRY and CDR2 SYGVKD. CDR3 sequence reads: CAISDTGRGARDEQFF. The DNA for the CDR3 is TGTGCCATCAGTGACACCGGGAGAGGGGCAAGGGATGAGCAGTTCTTC.

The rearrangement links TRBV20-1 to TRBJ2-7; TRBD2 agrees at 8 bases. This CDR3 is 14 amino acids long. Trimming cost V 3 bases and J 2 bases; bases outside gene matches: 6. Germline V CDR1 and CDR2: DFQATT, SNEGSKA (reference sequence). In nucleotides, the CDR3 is TGCAGTGCTAGTCGGGTAGCGGGGCCCTACGAGCAGTACTTC. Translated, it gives CSASRVAGPYEQYF.

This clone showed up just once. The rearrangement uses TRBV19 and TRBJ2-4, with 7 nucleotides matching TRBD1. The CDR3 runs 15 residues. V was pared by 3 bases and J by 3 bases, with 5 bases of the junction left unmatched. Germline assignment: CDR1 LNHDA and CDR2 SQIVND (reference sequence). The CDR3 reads CASSIGDRYKNIQYF. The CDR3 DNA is TGTGCCAGTAGTATCGGGGACAGATACAAAAACATTCAGTACTTC.

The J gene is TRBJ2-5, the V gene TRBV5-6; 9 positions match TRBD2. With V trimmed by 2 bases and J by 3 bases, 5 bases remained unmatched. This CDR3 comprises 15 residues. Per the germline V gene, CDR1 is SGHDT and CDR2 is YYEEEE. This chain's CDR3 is CASSFGAGGKETQYF. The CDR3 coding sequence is TGTGCCAGCAGCTTTGGGGCGGGGGGGAAAGAGACCCAGTACTTC.

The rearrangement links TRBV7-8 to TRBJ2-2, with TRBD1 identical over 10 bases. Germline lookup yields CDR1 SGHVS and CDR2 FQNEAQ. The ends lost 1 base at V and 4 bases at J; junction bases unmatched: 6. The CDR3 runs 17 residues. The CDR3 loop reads CASSLVSGTGATGELFF. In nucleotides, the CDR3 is TGTGCCAGCAGCTTAGTCTCCGGGACAGGGGCCACCGGGGAGCTGTTTTTT. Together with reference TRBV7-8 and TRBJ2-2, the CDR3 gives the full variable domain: GAGVSQSPRYKVAKRGQDVALRCDPISGHVSLFWYQQALGQGPEFLTYFQNEAQLDKSGLPSDRFFAERPEGSVSTLKIQRTQQEDSAVYLCASSLVSGTGATGELFFGEGSRLTVL.

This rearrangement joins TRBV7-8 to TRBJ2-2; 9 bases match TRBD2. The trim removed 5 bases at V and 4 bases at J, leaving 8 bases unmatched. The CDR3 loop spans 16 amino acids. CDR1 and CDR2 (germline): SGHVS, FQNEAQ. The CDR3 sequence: CASSIQAGGSTGELFF. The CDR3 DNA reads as TGTGCCAGCAGCATCCAAGCGGGGGGCTCCACCGGGGAGCTGTTTTTT.

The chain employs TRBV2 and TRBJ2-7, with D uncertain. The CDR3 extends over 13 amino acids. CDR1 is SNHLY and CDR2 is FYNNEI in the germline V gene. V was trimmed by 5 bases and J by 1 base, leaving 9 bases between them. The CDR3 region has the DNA TGTGCCAGCAGTCGCGATATTTCCTACGAGCAGTACTTC. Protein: CASSRDISYEQYF.

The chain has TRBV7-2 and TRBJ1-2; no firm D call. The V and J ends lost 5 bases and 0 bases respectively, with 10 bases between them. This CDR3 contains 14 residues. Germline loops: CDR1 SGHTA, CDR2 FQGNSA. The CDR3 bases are TGTGCCAGCAGCCCCGTTGGAGCTAACTATGGCTACACCTTC. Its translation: CASSPVGANYGYTF.

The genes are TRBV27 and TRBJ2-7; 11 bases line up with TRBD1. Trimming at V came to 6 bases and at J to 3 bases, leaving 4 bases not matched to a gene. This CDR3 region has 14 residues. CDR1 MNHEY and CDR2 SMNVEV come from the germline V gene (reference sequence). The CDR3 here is CASSRTGGNYEQYF. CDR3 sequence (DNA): TGTGCCAGCAGCCGGACAGGGGGCAACTACGAGCAGTACTTC.

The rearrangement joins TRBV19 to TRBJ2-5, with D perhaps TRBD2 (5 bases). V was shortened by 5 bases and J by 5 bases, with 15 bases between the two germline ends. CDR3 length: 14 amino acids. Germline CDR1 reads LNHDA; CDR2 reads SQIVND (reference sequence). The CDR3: CASSSRTGLETQYF. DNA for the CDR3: TGTGCCAGTAGTTCCCGGACGGGATTGGAGACCCAGTACTTC.

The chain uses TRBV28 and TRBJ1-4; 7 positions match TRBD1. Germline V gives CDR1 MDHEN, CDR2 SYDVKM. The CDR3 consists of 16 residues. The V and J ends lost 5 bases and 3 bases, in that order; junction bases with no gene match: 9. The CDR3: CASSTSNRGPNEKLFF. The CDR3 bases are TGTGCCAGCAGTACATCCAACAGGGGACCTAATGAAAAACTGTTTTTT.

CDR3 DNA: TGTGCCAGCAGCTTGAGAGGGAAGAGCTTCGGGGAGCTGTTTTTT. Protein sequence: CASSLRGKSFGELFF. V is TRBV5-6 and J is TRBJ2-2; tentative D call: TRBD2 (5 bases). CDR3 length equals 15 residues. V was shortened by 1 base and J by 7 bases, with 14 bases between the two germline ends. Looked up from germline, CDR1 is SGHDT and CDR2 is YYEEEE.

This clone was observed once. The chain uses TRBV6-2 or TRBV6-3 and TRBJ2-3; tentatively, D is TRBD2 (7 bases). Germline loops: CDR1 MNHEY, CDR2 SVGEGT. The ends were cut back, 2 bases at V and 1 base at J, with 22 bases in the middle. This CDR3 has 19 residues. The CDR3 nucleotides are TGTGCCAGCAGTTACCCGGGGTGGGGGGGCCCGATGGGCACAGATACGCAGTATTTT. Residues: CASSYPGWGGPMGTDTQYF.

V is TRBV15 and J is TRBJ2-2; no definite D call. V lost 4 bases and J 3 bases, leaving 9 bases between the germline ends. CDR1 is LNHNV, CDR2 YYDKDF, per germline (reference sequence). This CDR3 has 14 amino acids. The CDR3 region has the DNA TGTGCCACCAGCACCCGACAATACACCGGGGAGCTGTTTTTT. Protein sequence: CATSTRQYTGELFF.

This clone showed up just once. CDR3 sequence: CASSSTGRGTEAFF. In nucleotides, the CDR3 is TGCGCCAGCAGCAGCACAGGGAGGGGCACTGAAGCTTTCTTT. The rearrangement joins TRBV5-1 to TRBJ1-1; possible D gene TRBD1, 6 bases. The V gene's germline CDR1 is SGHRS and CDR2 YFSETQ. Trimming pared 4 bases from V and 4 bases from J, leaving 14 bases between. The CDR3 length is 14 residues.

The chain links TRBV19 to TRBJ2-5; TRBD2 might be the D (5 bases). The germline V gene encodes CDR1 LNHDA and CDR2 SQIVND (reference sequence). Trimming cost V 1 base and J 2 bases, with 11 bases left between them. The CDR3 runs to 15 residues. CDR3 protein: CASSIGRGGQETQYF. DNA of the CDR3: TGTGCCAGTAGTATAGGCCGGGGTGGTCAAGAGACCCAGTACTTC. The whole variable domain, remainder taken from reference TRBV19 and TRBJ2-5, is DGGITQSPKYLFRKEGQNVTLSCEQNLNHDAMYWYRQDPGQGLRLIYYSQIVNDFQKGDIAEGYSVSREKKESFPLTVTSAQKNPTAFYLCASSIGRGGQETQYFGPGTRLLVL.

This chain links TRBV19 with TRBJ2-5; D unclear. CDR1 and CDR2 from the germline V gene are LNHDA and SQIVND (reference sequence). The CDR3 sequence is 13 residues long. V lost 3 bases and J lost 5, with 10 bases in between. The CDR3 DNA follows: TGTGCCAGTAGTATTGGTTTCGGGGAGACCCAGTACTTC. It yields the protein CASSIGFGETQYF. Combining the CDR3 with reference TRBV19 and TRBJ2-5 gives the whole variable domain DGGITQSPKYLFRKEGQNVTLSCEQNLNHDAMYWYRQDPGQGLRLIYYSQIVNDFQKGDIAEGYSVSREKKESFPLTVTSAQKNPTAFYLCASSIGFGETQYFGPGTRLLVL.

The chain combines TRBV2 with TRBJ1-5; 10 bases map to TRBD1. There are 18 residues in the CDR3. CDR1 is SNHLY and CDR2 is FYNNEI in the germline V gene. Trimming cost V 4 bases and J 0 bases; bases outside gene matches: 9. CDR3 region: CASSAQKDRGSSNQPQHF. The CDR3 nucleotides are TGTGCCAGCAGTGCACAAAAGGACAGGGGGAGTAGCAATCAGCCCCAGCATTTT.

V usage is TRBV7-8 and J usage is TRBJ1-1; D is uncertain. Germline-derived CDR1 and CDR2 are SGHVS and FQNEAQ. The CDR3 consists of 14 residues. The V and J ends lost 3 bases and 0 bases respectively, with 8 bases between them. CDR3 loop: CASSFQALNTEAFF. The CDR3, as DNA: TGTGCCAGCAGCTTCCAGGCCCTGAACACTGAAGCTTTCTTT. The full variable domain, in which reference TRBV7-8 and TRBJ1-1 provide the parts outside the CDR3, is GAGVSQSPRYKVAKRGQDVALRCDPISGHVSLFWYQQALGQGPEFLTYFQNEAQLDKSGLPSDRFFAERPEGSVSTLKIQRTQQEDSAVYLCASSFQALNTEAFFGQGTRLTVV.

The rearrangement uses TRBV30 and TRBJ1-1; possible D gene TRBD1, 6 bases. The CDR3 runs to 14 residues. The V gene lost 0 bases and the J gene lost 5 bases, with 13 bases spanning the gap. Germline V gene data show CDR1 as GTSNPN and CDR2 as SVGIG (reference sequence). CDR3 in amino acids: CAWSVNRVGTEAFF. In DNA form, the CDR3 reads TGTGCCTGGAGTGTAAACAGGGTAGGGACTGAAGCTTTCTTT.